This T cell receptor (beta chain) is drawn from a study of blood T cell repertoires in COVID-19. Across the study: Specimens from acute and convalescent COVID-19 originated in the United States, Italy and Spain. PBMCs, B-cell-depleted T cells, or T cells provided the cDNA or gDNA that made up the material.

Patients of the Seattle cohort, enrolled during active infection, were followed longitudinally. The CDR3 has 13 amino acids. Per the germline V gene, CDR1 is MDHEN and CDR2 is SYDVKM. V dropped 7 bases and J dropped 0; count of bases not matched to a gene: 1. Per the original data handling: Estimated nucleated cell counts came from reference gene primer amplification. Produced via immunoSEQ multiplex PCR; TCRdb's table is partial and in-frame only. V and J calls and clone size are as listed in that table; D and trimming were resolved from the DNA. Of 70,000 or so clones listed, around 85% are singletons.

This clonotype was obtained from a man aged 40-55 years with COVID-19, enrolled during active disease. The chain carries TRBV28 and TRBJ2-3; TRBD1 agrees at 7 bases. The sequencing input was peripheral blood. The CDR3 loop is CASKGQSTDTQYF. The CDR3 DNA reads TGTGCCAGCAAGGGACAGAGCACAGATACGCAGTATTTT.